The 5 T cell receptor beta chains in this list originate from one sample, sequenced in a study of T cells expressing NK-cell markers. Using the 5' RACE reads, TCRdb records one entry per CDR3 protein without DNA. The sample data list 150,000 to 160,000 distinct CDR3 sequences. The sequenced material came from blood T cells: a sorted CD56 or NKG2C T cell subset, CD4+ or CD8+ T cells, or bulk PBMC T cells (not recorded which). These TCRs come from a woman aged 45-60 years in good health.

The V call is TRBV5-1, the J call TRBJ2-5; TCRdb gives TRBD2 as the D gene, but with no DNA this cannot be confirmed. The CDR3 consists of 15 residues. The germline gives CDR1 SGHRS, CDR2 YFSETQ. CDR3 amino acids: CASSGRGAVKETQYF.

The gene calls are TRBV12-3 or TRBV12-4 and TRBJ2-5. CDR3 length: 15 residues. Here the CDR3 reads CASSIAGMIGETQYF.

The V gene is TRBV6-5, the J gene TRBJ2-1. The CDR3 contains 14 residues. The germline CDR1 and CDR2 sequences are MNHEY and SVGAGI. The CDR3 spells CASSYSFSYNEQFF.

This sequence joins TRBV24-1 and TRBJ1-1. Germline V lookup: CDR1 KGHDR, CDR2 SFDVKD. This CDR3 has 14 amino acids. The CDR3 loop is CATSEGWGGTEAFF.

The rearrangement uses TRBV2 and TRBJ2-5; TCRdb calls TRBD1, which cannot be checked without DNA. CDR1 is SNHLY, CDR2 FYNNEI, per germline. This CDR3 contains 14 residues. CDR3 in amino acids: CASSDGQPTETQYF.